This TCR beta chain was profiled in a study of cytomegalovirus exposure and HLA in healthy donors. To note about this clone: The antigen is undetermined.

PCR amplification relied on 60 Vbeta primers (plus 13 Jbeta primers). Repertoires were generated with immunoSEQ multiplex PCR, while TCRdb's copy carries only in-frame clones and drops some. The table lists about 91,000 clones, roughly two thirds of them singletons. Study conclusions and caveats: The classifier, whose performance was assessed in both the original and validation cohorts, reportedly diagnosed cytomegalovirus status with high specificity and sensitivity.

Sequencing was carried out using PBMCs. The receptor comes from a human donor in good health.

CDR3 sequence reads: CASSPPSLQGTTEAFF. The DNA for the CDR3 is TGTGCCAGCTCACCACCCAGTTTACAGGGTACCACTGAAGCTTTCTTT. This sequence joins TRBV18 and TRBJ1-1, with a tentative D call TRBD1 (6 bases). The germline V and J ends were trimmed by 0 bases and 4 bases, with 15 bases remaining between them. The CDR3 covers 16 residues. From germline, CDR1 is KGHSH and CDR2 LQKENI.